The rows below give T cell receptor beta chains drawn from one sample of a study of blood T cell repertoires in COVID-19. Sequenced by immunoSEQ multiplex PCR; TCRdb stores in-frame clones only, minus some. The sample lists around 68,000 clones, 85% occurring once. The sequencing sample was made of peripheral blood. These receptors were obtained from a man aged 80 or over with acute or convalescent COVID-19. Both conserved end residues are part of each CDR3. A D gene is named only where the DNA matches it firmly. Size tells how often a clone was seen (once, few, many) or the class of an expanded clone, and some rows leave it out.

j_gene | v_gene | abundance | len | d_gene | CDR3aa | CDR3nt
TRBJ1-2 | TRBV5-1 | - | 13 | - | CASSLGQNYGYTF | TGCGCCAGCAGCTTGGGGCAGAACTATGGCTACACCTTC
TRBJ2-3 | TRBV10-3 | - | 16 | TRBD2 | CAISEGTSGSGDTQYF | TGTGCCATCAGTGAGGGGACTAGCGGGAGTGGAGATACGCAGTATTTT
TRBJ2-5 | TRBV3-1/TRBV3-2 | - | 15 | TRBD2 | CASSQGSGTQETQYF | TGTGCCAGCAGCCAGGGTAGCGGGACCCAAGAGACCCAGTACTTC
TRBJ1-6 | TRBV2 | - | 14 | - | CATLRGRAGSPLHF | TGTGCCACCTTGCGGGGCAGGGCGGGTTCACCCCTCCACTTT
TRBJ1-2 | TRBV29-1 | - | 13 | - | CSVEGLANYGYTF | TGCAGCGTTGAAGGCCTAGCTAACTATGGCTACACCTTC
TRBJ2-1 | TRBV24-1 | - | 18 | TRBD2 | CATSDSKAGGIPYNEQFF | TGTGCCACCAGTGATTCAAAAGCGGGAGGGATTCCCTACAATGAGCAGTTCTTC
TRBJ2-1 | TRBV5-4 | - | 12 | - | CASSRTGNEQFF | TGTGCCAGCAGCAGGACTGGGAATGAGCAGTTCTTC
TRBJ2-2 | TRBV11-3 | - | 19 | TRBD1 | CASSLPEGRGQGNTGELFF | TGTGCCAGCAGCCTACCCGAGGGTCGTGGACAGGGGAACACCGGGGAGCTGTTTTTT
TRBJ1-1 | TRBV7-2 | - | 13 | - | CASSFRGFTEAFF | TGTGCCAGCAGCTTCAGGGGCTTCACTGAAGCTTTCTTT
TRBJ1-5 | TRBV7-8 | - | 16 | TRBD1 | CASSFSATGGPQPQHF | TGTGCCAGCAGCTTCAGCGCGACAGGGGGACCTCAGCCCCAGCATTTT
TRBJ1-1 | TRBV2 | - | 14 | - | CASSALTGYTEAFF | TGTGCCAGCAGTGCCCTAACAGGGTACACTGAAGCTTTCTTT
TRBJ1-2 | TRBV6-1 | once | 13 | - | CASSETTYYGYTF | TGTGCCAGCAGTGAGACAACTTACTATGGCTACACCTTC
TRBJ2-7 | TRBV7-2 | - | 17 | - | CASSPYNPGGAYYEQYF | TGTGCCAGCAGCCCCTACAACCCGGGCGGGGCGTACTACGAGCAGTACTTC
TRBJ2-2 | TRBV19 | - | 16 | - | CASTQTGTVNTGELFF | TGTGCCAGTACCCAGACGGGGACTGTAAACACCGGGGAGCTGTTTTTT
TRBJ2-7 | TRBV4-3 | - | 15 | - | CASSQSRRTPYEQYF | TGCGCCAGCAGCCAAAGCAGGCGAACTCCCTACGAGCAGTACTTC
TRBJ2-1 | TRBV24-1 | - | 16 | - | CATSVARSHGQNEQFF | TGTGCCACCAGTGTGGCGAGGAGTCACGGTCAGAATGAGCAGTTCTTC
TRBJ1-1 | TRBV5-1 | - | 13 | - | CASSLQGRTEAFF | TGCGCCAGCAGCTTACAGGGAAGGACTGAAGCTTTCTTT
TRBJ2-3 | TRBV6-5 | - | 14 | TRBD2 | CASRSSGGKDTQYF | TGTGCCAGCAGGTCTAGCGGAGGGAAAGATACGCAGTATTTT
TRBJ1-2 | TRBV28 | - | 14 | - | CASTLAGDNYGYTF | TGTGCCAGCACCCTCGCAGGGGATAACTATGGCTACACCTTC
TRBJ2-3 | TRBV4-3 | - | 20 | TRBD2 | CASSQEPPLLAGGPWDTQYF | TGCGCCAGCAGCCAAGAGCCCCCCCTTCTAGCGGGAGGGCCCTGGGATACGCAGTATTTT
TRBJ1-4 | TRBV3-1/TRBV3-2 | few | 12 | - | CASSHWAEKLFF | TGTGCCAGCAGCCATTGGGCAGAAAAACTGTTTTTT
TRBJ2-1 | TRBV11-3 | - | 17 | TRBD2 | CASSLVLQLAGYNEQFF | TGTGCCAGCAGCTTAGTCCTCCAACTAGCGGGGTACAATGAGCAGTTCTTC
TRBJ2-3 | TRBV18 | - | 14 | TRBD2 | CASSPGLDTDTQYF | TGTGCCAGCTCACCCGGACTAGATACAGATACGCAGTATTTT
TRBJ2-3 | TRBV9 | - | 17 | TRBD2 | CASSSRTSGSWTDTQYF | TGTGCCAGCAGCTCTCGGACTAGCGGGAGTTGGACAGATACGCAGTATTTT
TRBJ1-6 | TRBV28 | - | 13 | - | CASRPPLRSPLHF | TGTGCCAGCAGGCCACCGTTGAGGTCACCCCTCCACTTT
TRBJ1-2 | TRBV7-8 | - | 12 | - | CASSQSDYGYTF | TGTGCCAGCAGCCAGAGCGATTATGGCTACACCTTC
TRBJ1-3 | TRBV30 | - | 14 | TRBD1 | CAWIDRGIGNTIYF | TGTGCCTGGATTGACAGGGGGATTGGAAACACCATATATTTT
TRBJ1-1 | TRBV19 | - | 14 | - | CASSILGTKPEAFF | TGTGCCAGTAGTATCTTAGGGACAAAACCTGAAGCTTTCTTT
TRBJ2-7 | TRBV11-3 | - | 16 | TRBD2 | CASSSRTSGSSYEQYF | TGTGCCAGCAGCTCTAGGACTAGCGGCTCTTCCTACGAGCAGTACTTC
TRBJ1-5 | TRBV7-9 | once | 16 | TRBD1 | CASSLAQGIGNQPQHF | TGTGCCAGCAGCTTAGCACAGGGGATTGGCAATCAGCCCCAGCATTTT
TRBJ2-3 | TRBV29-1 | - | 13 | TRBD1 | CSVLGTASDTQYF | TGCAGCGTCCTCGGGACAGCTTCAGATACGCAGTATTTT
TRBJ1-3 | TRBV5-5 | - | 15 | - | CASSLGQSSGNTIYF | TGTGCCAGCAGCTTGGGACAGAGCTCTGGAAACACCATATATTTT
TRBJ2-7 | TRBV13 | once | 12 | - | CASSFSSYEQYF | TGTGCCAGCAGCTTCAGCTCCTACGAGCAGTACTTC
TRBJ1-1 | TRBV4-1 | - | 13 | - | CASSQVAALEAFF | TGCGCCAGCAGCCAAGTAGCTGCCCTTGAGGCTTTCTTT
TRBJ1-4 | TRBV19 | - | 13 | - | CASRKPGVEKLFF | TGTGCCAGTAGGAAACCAGGGGTAGAAAAACTGTTTTTT
TRBJ2-3 | TRBV5-1 | - | 16 | - | CASSLRASRGSDTQYF | TGCGCCAGCAGCCTCCGGGCTAGCCGTGGATCAGATACGCAGTATTTT
TRBJ2-7 | TRBV10-3 | - | 14 | TRBD2 | CAISETSGSYEQYF | TGTGCCATCAGTGAGACTAGCGGGAGCTACGAGCAGTACTTC
TRBJ1-6 | TRBV9 | few | 14 | TRBD1 | CASSATGGNSPLHF | TGTGCCAGCAGCGCCACAGGGGGGAATTCACCCCTCCACTTT
TRBJ2-2 | TRBV30 | few | 13 | - | CAWGVLITGELFF | TGTGCCTGGGGGGTTTTGATCACAGGGGAGCTGTTTTTT
TRBJ2-7 | TRBV18 | - | 15 | TRBD1 | CASSRGQVTSYEQYF | TGTGCCAGCTCACGGGGACAGGTTACCTCTTACGAGCAGTACTTC
TRBJ1-1 | TRBV7-2 | - | 16 | - | CASSLRGGQLNTEAFF | TGTGCCAGCAGCTTAAGGGGCGGACAGCTGAACACTGAAGCTTTCTTT
TRBJ2-1 | TRBV7-2 | - | 15 | TRBD2 | CASSLIAGSYNEQFF | TGTGCCAGCAGCTTAATAGCGGGCTCCTACAATGAGCAGTTCTTC
TRBJ1-5 | TRBV19 | - | 14 | - | CASSQQGFNQPQHF | TGTGCCAGTAGTCAACAGGGATTCAATCAGCCCCAGCATTTT
TRBJ1-6 | TRBV5-6 | - | 15 | TRBD1 | CASSSTGTGNSPLHF | TGTGCCAGCAGCAGCACCGGGACAGGGAATTCACCCCTCCACTTT
TRBJ2-5 | TRBV19 | - | 14 | TRBD1 | CASSGQGRRETQYF | TGTGCCAGCTCAGGACAGGGGCGTAGGGAGACCCAGTACTTC
TRBJ2-1 | TRBV11-2 | - | 16 | TRBD2 | CASSLGSGSSYNEQFF | TGTGCCAGCAGCTTAGGGAGCGGGAGCTCCTACAATGAGCAGTTCTTC
TRBJ1-5 | TRBV2 | few | 15 | TRBD1 | CASRRRGQGNQPQHF | TGTGCCAGCAGGAGGAGGGGACAGGGCAATCAGCCCCAGCATTTT
TRBJ1-5 | TRBV9 | - | 15 | - | CASSVRTATNQPQHF | TGTGCCAGCAGCGTACGGACAGCGACCAATCAGCCCCAGCATTTT
TRBJ2-3 | TRBV10-3 | - | 14 | TRBD1 | CATLRDRRADTQYF | TGTGCCACCTTACGGGACAGGAGGGCAGATACGCAGTATTTT
TRBJ1-1 | TRBV2 | once | 14 | - | CASRVRGLNTEAFF | TGTGCCAGCAGAGTCAGAGGTCTAAACACTGAAGCTTTCTTT
TRBJ1-2 | TRBV9 | few | 15 | TRBD1 | CASSPTGTGGYGYTF | TGTGCCAGCAGCCCCACCGGGACAGGGGGCTATGGCTACACCTTC
TRBJ1-2 | TRBV27 | - | 15 | - | CASSLWAGRLDGYTF | TGTGCCAGCAGTTTATGGGCGGGCCGGTTGGATGGCTACACCTTC
TRBJ2-1 | TRBV10-1 | - | 15 | TRBD2 | CASSERSSGHNEQFF | TGCGCCAGCAGTGAGAGGTCTAGCGGACACAATGAGCAGTTCTTC
TRBJ2-2 | TRBV19 | - | 17 | TRBD2 | CASRGGWGCGDTGELFF | TGTGCCAGCCGCGGGGGATGGGGGTGCGGGGACACCGGGGAGCTGTTTTTT
TRBJ2-5 | TRBV7-9 | - | 16 | TRBD2 | CASSFPLAGASETQYF | TGTGCCAGCAGCTTTCCCCTAGCGGGAGCGAGTGAGACCCAGTACTTC
TRBJ2-7 | TRBV20-1 | - | 11 | TRBD2 | CSALLANEQYF | TGCAGTGCTCTACTAGCGAACGAGCAGTACTTC
TRBJ2-1 | TRBV24-1 | - | 16 | - | CATSDLGQGPRNEQFF | TGTGCCACCAGTGATTTGGGGCAGGGGCCTAGAAATGAGCAGTTCTTC
TRBJ2-3 | TRBV10-1 | - | 16 | TRBD2 | CASSDSSGSSTDTQYF | TGCGCCAGCAGTGATTCTAGCGGGAGTAGCACAGATACGCAGTATTTT
TRBJ1-4 | TRBV6-5 | - | 15 | TRBD1 | CASRRQGWANEKLFF | TGTGCCAGCAGGAGACAGGGGTGGGCTAATGAAAAACTGTTTTTT